This TCR beta chain was observed in a study of T-cell reconstitution after alpha-beta-depleted transplantation in children. This clonotype was counted at least ten times. Unique molecular identifiers were used in preparing the TCRbeta library. TCRdb used MiXCR to reprocess the PCR reads, holding one entry per CDR3 protein. The sample shows 600,000 to 700,000 distinct CDR3 sequences, around 13% of them seen only once. The receptor's source is a girl aged 2-10 years with congenital amegakaryocytic thrombocytopenia, due to receive a stem cell transplant. The specimen comprised PBMCs, sampled before TCRalphabeta/CD19-depleted stem cell transplant.

CDR3 sequence: CASSLGQVSHNEQFF. The CDR3 DNA reads TGCGCCAGCAGCTTAGGCCAAGTATCGCACAATGAGCAGTTCTTC. The chain joins TRBV5-1 to TRBJ2-1; D is unresolved. This CDR3 is built from 15 residues. Germline V CDR1 and CDR2: SGHRS, YFSETQ. The germline V and J ends were trimmed by 2 bases and 5 bases, with 14 bases remaining between them.